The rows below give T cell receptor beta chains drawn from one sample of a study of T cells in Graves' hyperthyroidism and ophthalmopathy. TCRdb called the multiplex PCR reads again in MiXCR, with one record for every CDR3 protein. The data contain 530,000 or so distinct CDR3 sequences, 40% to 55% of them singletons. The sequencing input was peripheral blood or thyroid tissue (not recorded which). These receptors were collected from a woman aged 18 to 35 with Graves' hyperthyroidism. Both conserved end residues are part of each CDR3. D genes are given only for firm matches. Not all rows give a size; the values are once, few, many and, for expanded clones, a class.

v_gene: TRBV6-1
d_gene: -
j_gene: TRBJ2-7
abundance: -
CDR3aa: CASTGPLRGGRSYEQYF
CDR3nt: TGTGCCAGCACCGGACCCCTAAGAGGCGGGCGGTCCTACGAGCAGTACTTC

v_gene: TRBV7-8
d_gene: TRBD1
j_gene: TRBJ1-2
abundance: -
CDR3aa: CASGTGGGWSYTF
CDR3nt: TGTGCTAGTGGGACAGGGGGCGGATGGAGCTACACCTTC

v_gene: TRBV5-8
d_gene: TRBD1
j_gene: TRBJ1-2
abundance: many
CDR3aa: CASRARDRPADGYTF
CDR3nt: TGTGCCAGCAGGGCTAGGGACAGGCCCGCGGATGGCTACACCTTC

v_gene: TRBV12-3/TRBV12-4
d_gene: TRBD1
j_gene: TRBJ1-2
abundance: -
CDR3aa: CASSLDRGGNYGYTF
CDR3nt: TGTGCCAGCAGTTTAGACAGGGGGGGGAACTATGGCTACACCTTC

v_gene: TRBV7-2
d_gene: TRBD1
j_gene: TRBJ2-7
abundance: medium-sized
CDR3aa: CASSLVGDRADEQYF
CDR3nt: TGTGCCAGCAGCTTAGTAGGGGACAGGGCGGACGAGCAGTACTTC

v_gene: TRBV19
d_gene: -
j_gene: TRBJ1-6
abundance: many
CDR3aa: CASSRGQHSYNSPLHF
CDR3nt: TGTGCCAGTAGTAGAGGACAGCACTCCTATAATTCACCCCTCCACTTT

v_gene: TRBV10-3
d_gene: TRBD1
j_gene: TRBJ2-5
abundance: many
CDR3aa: CAIKGTEKETQYF
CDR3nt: TGTGCCATCAAGGGGACAGAGAAAGAGACCCAGTACTTC

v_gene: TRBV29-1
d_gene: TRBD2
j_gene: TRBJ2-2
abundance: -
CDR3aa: CSVLAGGELFF
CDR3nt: TGCAGCGTTCTAGCGGGCGGGGAGCTGTTTTTT

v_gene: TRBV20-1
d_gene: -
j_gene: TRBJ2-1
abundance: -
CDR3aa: CSAPRGRELGNEQFF
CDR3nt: TGCAGTGCTCCCCGGGGGCGGGAGTTGGGCAATGAGCAGTTCTTC

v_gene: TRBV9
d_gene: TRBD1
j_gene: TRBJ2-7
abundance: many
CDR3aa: CASSVGDSLSYEQYF
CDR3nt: TGTGCCAGCAGCGTAGGGGACAGCCTCTCCTACGAGCAGTACTTC

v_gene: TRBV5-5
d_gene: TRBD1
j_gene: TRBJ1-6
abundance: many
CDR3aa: CASSLGTGSPLHF
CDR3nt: TGTGCCAGCAGCTTGGGGACAGGATCACCCCTCCACTTT

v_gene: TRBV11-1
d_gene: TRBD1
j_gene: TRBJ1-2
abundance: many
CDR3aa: CASSLRRDRNYGYTF
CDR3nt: TGTGCCAGCAGCTTAAGACGGGACAGAAACTATGGCTACACCTTC

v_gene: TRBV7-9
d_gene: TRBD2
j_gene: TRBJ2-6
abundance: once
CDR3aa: CASSRLAGEDGANVLTF
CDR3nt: TGTGCCAGCAGTCGACTAGCGGGAGAAGATGGGGCCAACGTCCTGACTTTC

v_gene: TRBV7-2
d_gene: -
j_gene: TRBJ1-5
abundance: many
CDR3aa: CASSSRGGPRDQPQHF
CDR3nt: TGTGCCAGCAGCTCTAGAGGGGGGCCGCGGGATCAGCCCCAGCATTTT

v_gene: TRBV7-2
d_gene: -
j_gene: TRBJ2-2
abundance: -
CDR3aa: CASSQQYRGIGRGSDTGELFF
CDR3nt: TGCGCCAGCAGCCAACAGTATCGGGGGATCGGAAGGGGGAGCGACACCGGGGAGCTGTTTTTT

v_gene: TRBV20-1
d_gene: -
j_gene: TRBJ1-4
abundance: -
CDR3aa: CSVESGPNEKLFF
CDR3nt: TGCAGCGTTGAATCCGGGCCTAATGAAAAACTGTTTTTT

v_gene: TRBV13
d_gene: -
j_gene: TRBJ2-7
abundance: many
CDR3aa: CASSLWGKDYEQYF
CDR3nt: TGTGCCAGCAGCTTATGGGGGAAGGACTACGAGCAGTACTTC

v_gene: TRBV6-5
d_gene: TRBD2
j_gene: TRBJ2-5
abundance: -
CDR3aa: CASRHDRGLAPTQYF
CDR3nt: TGTGCCAGCAGGCACGACAGGGGACTAGCGCCGACCCAGTACTTC

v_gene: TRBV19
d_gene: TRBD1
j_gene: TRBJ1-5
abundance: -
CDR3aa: CASRGTGISQPQHF
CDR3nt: TGTGCCAGTAGGGGGACAGGGATAAGTCAGCCCCAGCATTTT

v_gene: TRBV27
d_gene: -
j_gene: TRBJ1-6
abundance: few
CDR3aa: CASSIKKSSYNSPLHF
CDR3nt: TGTGCCAGCAGTATAAAAAAGAGCTCCTATAATTCACCCCTCCACTTT

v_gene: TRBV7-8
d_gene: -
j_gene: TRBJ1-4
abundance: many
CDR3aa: CASSFRDEKLFF
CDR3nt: TGTGCCAGCAGCTTCAGGGATGAAAAACTGTTTTTT

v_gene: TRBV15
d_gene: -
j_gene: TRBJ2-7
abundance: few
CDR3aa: CATSRDRGSSYEQYF
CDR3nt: TGTGCCACCAGCAGAGATCGGGGGAGCTCCTACGAGCAGTACTTC

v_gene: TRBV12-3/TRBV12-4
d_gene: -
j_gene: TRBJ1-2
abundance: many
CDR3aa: CASSLGAAQTYGYTF
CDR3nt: TGTGCCAGCAGTTTAGGTGCGGCACAAACCTATGGCTACACCTTC

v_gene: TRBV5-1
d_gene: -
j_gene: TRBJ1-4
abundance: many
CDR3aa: CASSLFETAVEKLFF
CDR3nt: TGCGCCAGCAGCTTGTTTGAGACAGCCGTTGAAAAACTGTTTTTT

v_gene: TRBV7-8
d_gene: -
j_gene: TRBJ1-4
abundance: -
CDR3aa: CASSLGLGNEKLFF
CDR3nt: TGTGCCAGCAGCTTGGGTCTGGGTAATGAAAAACTGTTTTTT

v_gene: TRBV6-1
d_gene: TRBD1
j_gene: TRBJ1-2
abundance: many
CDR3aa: CASIRDRGYGYTF
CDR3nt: TGTGCCAGCATTCGGGACAGAGGCTATGGCTACACCTTC

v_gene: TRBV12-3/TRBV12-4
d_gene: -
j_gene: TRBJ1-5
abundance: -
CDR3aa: CASRAQGGAQHF
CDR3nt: TGTGCCAGCAGAGCTCAGGGAGGGGCCCAGCATTTT

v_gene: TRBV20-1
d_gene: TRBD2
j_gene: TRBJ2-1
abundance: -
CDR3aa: CSARDLVAGDYNEQFF
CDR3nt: TGCAGTGCTAGAGATCTCGTAGCGGGAGACTACAATGAGCAGTTCTTC

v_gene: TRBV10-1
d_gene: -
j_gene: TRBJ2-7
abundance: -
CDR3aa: CATSGASNEQYF
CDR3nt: TGCGCCACCTCTGGGGCATCCAATGAGCAGTACTTC

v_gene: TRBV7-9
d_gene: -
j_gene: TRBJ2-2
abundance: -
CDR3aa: CASTLRPTNTGELLF
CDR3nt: TGTGCCAGCACCTTAAGACCGACGAACACCGGGGAGCTGCTTTTT

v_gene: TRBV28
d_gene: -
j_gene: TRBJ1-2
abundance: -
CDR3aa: CASSQNTGNYGYTF
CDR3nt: TGTGCCAGCAGTCAAAATACAGGGAACTATGGCTACACCTTC

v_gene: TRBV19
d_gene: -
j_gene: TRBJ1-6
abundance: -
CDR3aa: CASSIKGENSPLHF
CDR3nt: TGTGCCAGTAGTATTAAGGGGGAAAATTCACCCCTCCACTTT

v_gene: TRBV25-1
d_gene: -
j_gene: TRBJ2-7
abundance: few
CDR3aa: CASRRDHGDEQYF
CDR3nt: TGTGCCAGCAGGCGGGACCATGGTGACGAGCAGTACTTC

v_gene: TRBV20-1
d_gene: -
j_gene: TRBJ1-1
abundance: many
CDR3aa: CSAVGGTNTEAFF
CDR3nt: TGCAGTGCCGTTGGGGGTACGAACACTGAAGCTTTCTTT

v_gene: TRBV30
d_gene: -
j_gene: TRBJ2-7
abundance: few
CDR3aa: CASSPGVHEQYF
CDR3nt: TGTGCTAGTTCCCCAGGGGTCCACGAGCAGTACTTC

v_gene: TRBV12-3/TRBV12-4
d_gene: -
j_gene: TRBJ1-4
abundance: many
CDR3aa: CASLHSSTNEKLFF
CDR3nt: TGTGCCAGTCTACACAGCTCAACTAATGAAAAACTGTTTTTT

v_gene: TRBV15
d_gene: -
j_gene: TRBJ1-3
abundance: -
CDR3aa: CATSQVSGSGNTIYF
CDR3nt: TGTGCCACCAGCCAAGTGTCCGGGTCTGGAAACACCATATATTTT

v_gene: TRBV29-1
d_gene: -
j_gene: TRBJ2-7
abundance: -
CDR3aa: CSVRAGGGPSYEQYF
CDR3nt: TGCAGCGTTAGGGCAGGGGGAGGGCCTTCCTACGAGCAGTACTTC

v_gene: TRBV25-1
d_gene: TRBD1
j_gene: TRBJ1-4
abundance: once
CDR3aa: CASSSGTGGKEKLFF
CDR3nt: TGTGCCAGCAGCTCCGGGACAGGGGGAAAGGAAAAACTGTTTTTT

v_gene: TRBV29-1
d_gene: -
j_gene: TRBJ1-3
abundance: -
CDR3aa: CSVQGQQGAGNTIYF
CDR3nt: TGCAGCGTCCAAGGACAACAGGGTGCAGGAAACACCATATATTTT

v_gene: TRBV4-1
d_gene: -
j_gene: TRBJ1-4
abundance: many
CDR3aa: CASSQPIGTNNEKLFF
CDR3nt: TGCGCCAGCAGCCAACCGATCGGGACGAATAATGAAAAACTGTTTTTT

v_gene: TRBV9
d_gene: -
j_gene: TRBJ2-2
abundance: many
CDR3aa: CASSVVDGELFF
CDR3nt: TGTGCCAGCAGCGTAGTGGACGGGGAGCTGTTTTTT

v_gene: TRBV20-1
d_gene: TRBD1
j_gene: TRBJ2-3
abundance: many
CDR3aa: CRALAGGVTDTQYF
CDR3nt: TGCAGGGCACTGGCAGGGGGCGTCACAGATACGCAGTATTTT

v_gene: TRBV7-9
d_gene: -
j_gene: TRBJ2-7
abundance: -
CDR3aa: CASSLGLDYEQYF
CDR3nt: TGTGCCAGCAGCTTAGGTCTTGACTACGAGCAGTACTTC

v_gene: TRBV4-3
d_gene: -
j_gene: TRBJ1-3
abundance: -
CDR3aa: CASSQEGVRSGHTIYF
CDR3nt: TGCGCCAGCAGCCAAGAGGGGGTTAGGTCTGGACACACCATATATTTT

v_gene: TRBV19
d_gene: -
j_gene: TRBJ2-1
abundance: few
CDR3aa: CASSIDRDNEQFF
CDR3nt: TGTGCCAGTAGTATAGACAGGGACAATGAGCAGTTCTTC

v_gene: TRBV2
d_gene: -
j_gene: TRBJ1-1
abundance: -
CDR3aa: CASGGTRVGDTEAFF
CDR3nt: TGTGCCAGCGGAGGAACTCGGGTGGGGGACACTGAAGCTTTCTTT

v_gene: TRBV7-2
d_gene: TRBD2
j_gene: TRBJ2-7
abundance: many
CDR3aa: CASSLRSGLAAYEQYF
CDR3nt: TGTGCCAGCAGCTTGAGGTCGGGACTAGCGGCCTACGAGCAGTACTTC

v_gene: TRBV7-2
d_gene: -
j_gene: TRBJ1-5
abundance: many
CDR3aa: CASSLSQVNQPQHF
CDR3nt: TGTGCCAGCAGCTTAAGTCAGGTCAATCAGCCCCAGCATTTT

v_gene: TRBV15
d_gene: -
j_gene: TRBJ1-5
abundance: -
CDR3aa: CATSRDRVNQPQHF
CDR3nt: TGTGCCACCAGCAGAGATCGGGTCAATCAGCCCCAGCATTTT

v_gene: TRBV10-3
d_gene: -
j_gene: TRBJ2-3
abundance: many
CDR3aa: CAISAGQGIGTQYF
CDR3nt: TGTGCCATCAGTGCTGGGCAGGGGATCGGTACGCAGTATTTT

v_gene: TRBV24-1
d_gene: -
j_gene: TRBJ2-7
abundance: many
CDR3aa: CATSDALDSYEQYF
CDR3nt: TGTGCCACCAGTGACGCGCTGGACTCCTACGAGCAGTACTTC

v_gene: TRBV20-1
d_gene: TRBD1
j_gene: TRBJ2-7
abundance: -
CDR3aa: CSASRTGLYNEQYF
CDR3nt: TGCAGTGCTAGCAGGACAGGACTTTACAATGAGCAGTACTTC

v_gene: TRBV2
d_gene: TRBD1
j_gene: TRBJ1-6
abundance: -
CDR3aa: CARNTGDSPLHF
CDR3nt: TGTGCTAGGAACACAGGGGATTCACCCCTCCACTTT

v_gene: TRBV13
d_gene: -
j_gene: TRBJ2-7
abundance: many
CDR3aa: CASSVTGDSYEQYF
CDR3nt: TGTGCCAGCAGCGTGACAGGCGATTCCTACGAGCAGTACTTC

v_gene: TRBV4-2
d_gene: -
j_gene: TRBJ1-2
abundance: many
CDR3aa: CASSQGGEYGYTF
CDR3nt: TGTGCCAGCAGCCAAGGCGGAGAGTATGGCTACACCTTC

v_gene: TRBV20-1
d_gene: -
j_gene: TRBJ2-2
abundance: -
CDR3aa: CSAEVEGSLNEQFF
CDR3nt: TGCAGTGCCGAGGTCGAAGGTTCCCTCAATGAGCAGTTTTTT

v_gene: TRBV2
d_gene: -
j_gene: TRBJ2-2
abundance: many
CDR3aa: CASSPAARGGELFF
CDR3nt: TGTGCCAGCTCGCCAGCAGCTCGGGGGGGGGAGCTGTTTTTT

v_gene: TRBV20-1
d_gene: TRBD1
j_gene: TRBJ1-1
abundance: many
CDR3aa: CSARPRTGNTEAFF
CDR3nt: TGCAGTGCTAGACCAAGGACAGGGAACACTGAAGCTTTCTTT

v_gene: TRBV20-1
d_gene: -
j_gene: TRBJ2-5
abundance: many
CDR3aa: CSATSSTGERETQYF
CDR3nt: TGCAGTGCTACCTCCTCGACGGGGGAAAGGGAGACCCAGTACTTC